This T cell receptor beta chain was identified during a study of blood T cell repertoires in COVID-19. Study in general: PBMCs, B-cell-depleted T cells, or T cells provided the cDNA or gDNA that made up the material.

The CDR3 is 14 amino acids. The V segment lost 6 bases and the J segment 3 bases; nucleotides outside the gene matches: 2. Per the germline V gene, CDR1 is KGHSH and CDR2 is LQKENI. Using immunoSEQ multiplex PCR, the repertoire was profiled, and TCRdb retains in-frame clones only, with some absent. Counted here are about 300,000 clones, approximately 81% occurring once; the ten biggest clones make up 1.5% to 2%. With respect to this clone: Other DNA variants within this sample encode the same CDR3.

This TCR came from a woman aged 30 to 39 who had been exposed to COVID-19. Sequencing was performed on PBMCs or T cells enriched from blood (not recorded which). The chain carries TRBV18 and TRBJ1-4; 9 nucleotides line up with TRBD1. The CDR3 is CASSRDRANEKLFF. The CDR3 DNA reads as TGTGCCAGCTCCAGGGACAGGGCTAATGAAAAACTGTTTTTT.